This T cell receptor (beta chain) came from a study of Ad26.COV2.S vaccination and SARS-CoV-2 variants. Turning to the study itself: In the study, Ad26.COV2.S was injected intramuscularly once, or twice 56 days apart.

For this clone: No antigen is known for it.

Assay: immunoSEQ multiplex PCR; the TCRdb copy retains only in-frame clones and omits some. The profile shows 380,000 or so clones, 86% of them singletons. Germline CDR1 is SGDLS and CDR2 is YYNGEE. The CDR3 runs to 16 residues. V lost 5 bases to trimming and J lost 4 bases; unmatched junction nucleotides: 14. Findings and caveats of the study: Vaccine recipients posted higher spike-specific TCR breadth than their placebo counterparts.

Sample treatment: 15 to 20 received Ad26.COV2.S at low or high dose, single or two shots; about 5 received placebo; per-sample allocation not given. Sampling was performed 63 days after the first vaccine or placebo injection. The material sequenced was peripheral blood, taken in a trial of Ad26.COV2.S vaccine versus placebo. This TCR derives from a person aged 18-65 years who received the Ad26.COV2.S COVID-19 vaccine or a placebo. V is TRBV9 and J is TRBJ1-2, with TRBD1 identical over 7 bases. The DNA of the CDR3 is TGTGCCAGCAGTGATAAGGGACAGACCAGTCTCTATGGCTACACCTTC. It encodes CASSDKGQTSLYGYTF.